This passage covers 8 T cell receptor beta chains from one sample sequenced in a study of radiation and T cells in renal cell carcinoma. As to time point: blood 2 weeks post-SBRT. Treatment defined: 15 Gy SBRT to primary tumor, nephrectomy 4 weeks later. Here immunoSEQ multiplex PCR was the method, and the copy in TCRdb shows in-frame clones only, minus some. The table includes about 120,000 clones, roughly four fifths detected once. The sample was blood, taken from a patient whose treatment included radiotherapy and nephrectomy. Source of these receptors: a man aged 50-59 years with renal cell carcinoma.

This chain connects TRBV5-4 to TRBJ2-3; 7 bases align to TRBD2. Germline V gives CDR1 SGHNT, CDR2 YYREEE (reference sequence). The CDR3 is made up of 16 amino acids. Trimming removed 5 bases from V and 2 bases from J; junction bases left unmatched: 11. CDR3 in amino acids: CASSRREGRVTDTQYF. The CDR3 DNA reads as TGTGCCAGCAGTCGCAGGGAGGGACGAGTCACAGATACGCAGTATTTT.

V is TRBV28 and J is TRBJ1-2, with TRBD1 matching 9 bases. Looked up from germline, CDR1 is MDHEN and CDR2 is SYDVKM. Unmatched junction bases numbered 7, after V lost 6 bases and J lost 8 bases. CDR3 length: 13 amino acids. CDR3 sequence: CASRPGQGRGYTF. DNA for the CDR3: TGTGCCAGCAGACCCGGACAGGGGAGGGGCTACACCTTC.

The chain employs TRBV4-2 and TRBJ1-4, with 10 bases aligning to TRBD1. The CDR3 consists of 14 residues. Germline V gene lookup returns CDR1 LGHNA and CDR2 YNFKEQ. Trimming took 4 bases from V and 8 from J; bases not matched to a gene: 4. CDR3 nucleotide sequence: TGTGCCAGCAGCCGACAGGGGGCAGGGGAAAAACTGTTTTTT. Translation: CASSRQGAGEKLFF.

The chain recombines TRBV29-1 with TRBJ1-2; the match to TRBD1 covers 10 bases. CDR3 size: 16 residues. J lost 1 base, V lost 4 bases, and 9 bases had no gene match. Germline CDR1 is SQVTM and CDR2 is ANQGSEA. The CDR3 DNA sequence: TGCAGCGTTGTGGGGGACAGGGGAAACATTAACTATGGCTACACCTTC. This sequence encodes CSVVGDRGNINYGYTF. Drawing the rest from reference TRBV29-1 and TRBJ1-2, the complete variable domain is SAVISQKPSRDICQRGTSLTIQCQVDSQVTMMFWYRQQPGQSLTLIATANQGSEATYESGFVIDKFPISRPNLTFSTLTVSNMSPEDSSIYLCSVVGDRGNINYGYTFGSGTRLTVV.

The chain links TRBV9 to TRBJ1-1; D not resolved. V was pared by 0 bases and J by 4 bases, with 10 bases between. The CDR3 totals 14 residues. Germline CDR1 and CDR2: SGDLS and YYNGEE. Here the CDR3 DNA reads TGTGCCAGCAGCGTAGTCCTAGCATCCACTGAAGCTTTCTTT. It specifies CASSVVLASTEAFF.

The rearrangement joins TRBV6-1 to TRBJ1-2; tentative D call: TRBD1 (6 bases). Trimming took off 4 bases at V and 5 bases at J, with 23 bases between the two ends. Germline loops: CDR1 MNHNS, CDR2 SASEGT. This CDR3 is 17 amino acids long. The CDR3 loop is CASSGDSVVGAGYGYTF. CDR3 nucleotide sequence: TGTGCCAGCAGTGGCGACTCCGTAGTGGGGGCGGGATATGGCTACACCTTC.

The CDR3 DNA reads as TGTGCCAGCAGTGTAGTACAGGTTAATTCACCCCTCCACTTT. Its protein product is CASSVVQVNSPLHF. The chain recombines TRBV2 with TRBJ1-6, with D possibly TRBD1 on 5 matching bases. Per the germline V gene, CDR1 is SNHLY and CDR2 is FYNNEI. The CDR3 length is 14 residues. V was clipped by 4 bases and J by 6 bases, with 10 bases between them.

J is TRBJ2-4 and V is TRBV7-9; D might be TRBD2 (5 bases). CDR1 is SEHNR and CDR2 is FQNEAQ in the germline V gene (reference sequence). With 2 bases removed from V and 0 bases from J, the gap between germline ends came to 17 bases. There are 18 residues in the CDR3. The CDR3 DNA is TGTGCCAGCAGCTTAAGCCGGAGGCCGGATCTAGCCAAAAACATTCAGTACTTC. Its protein is CASSLSRRPDLAKNIQYF.